Below are 19 T cell receptor beta chains sequenced from a single sample in a study of Ad26.COV2.S vaccination and SARS-CoV-2 variants. Produced via immunoSEQ multiplex PCR; TCRdb's table is partial and in-frame only. The profile shows 350,000 to 450,000 clones, about 85% of them singletons. As for treatment: some 19 received Ad26.COV2.S at low or high dose, single or two shots; about 5 received placebo; per-sample allocation not given. Sampling occurred on day 63 after the first vaccine or placebo injection. The source material was peripheral blood, sampled in a trial of Ad26.COV2.S vaccine versus placebo. The receptors were gathered from a person between 18 and 59 years old who received the Ad26.COV2.S COVID-19 vaccine or a placebo.

This chain links TRBV27 with TRBJ1-1; tentative D call: TRBD1 (5 bases). Germline V gene lookup returns CDR1 MNHEY and CDR2 SMNVEV (reference sequence). Trimming shortened V by 2 bases and J by 1 base, and 14 bases separated the two germline ends. The CDR3 runs to 16 residues. CDR3 sequence (DNA): TGTGCCAGCAGTTTAGACACGGGACGTAGGAACACTGAAGCTTTCTTT. It yields the protein CASSLDTGRRNTEAFF.

The rearrangement uses TRBV9 and TRBJ2-1; D is possibly TRBD1 (7 bases). This CDR3 comprises 16 residues. Germline CDR1 is SGDLS and CDR2 is YYNGEE. The V end lost 4 bases, the J end lost 9 bases, and 23 bases lay between the germline ends. The DNA for the CDR3 is TGTGCCAGCAGCCCGCAGGGGGGAACCTCCGTAGGTGAGCAGTTCTTC. Translated: CASSPQGGTSVGEQFF.

The V and J genes are TRBV6-5 and TRBJ1-2; D is ambiguous. The germline V gene has CDR1 MNHEY and CDR2 SVGAGI. The CDR3 has 16 residues. Trimming removed 2 bases from V and 5 bases from J, with 18 bases in between. The DNA of the CDR3 is TGTGCCAGCAGTTACGGTCAACGCCGGATTGAATATGGCTACACCTTC. Its protein product is CASSYGQRRIEYGYTF.

This sequence joins TRBV4-3 and TRBJ1-5; no clear D. Looked up from germline, CDR1 is LGHNA and CDR2 is YSLEER. CDR3 length equals 14 residues. Trimming took off 0 bases at V and 3 bases at J, with 6 bases between the two ends. The CDR3 nucleotides read TGCGCCAGCAGCCAAGATCACCTCAATCAGCCCCAGCATTTT. It specifies CASSQDHLNQPQHF.

V gene TRBV5-5 combines with J gene TRBJ1-6, with D unresolved. Germline V gene lookup returns CDR1 SGHKS and CDR2 YYEKEE (reference sequence). CDR3 size: 16 residues. V dropped 1 base and J dropped 0 bases, with 8 bases sitting between them. The CDR3 region has the DNA TGTGCCAGCAGCTTGACGGAGAGCTCCTATAATTCACCCCTCCACTTT. It specifies CASSLTESSYNSPLHF.

The V and J genes are TRBV30 and TRBJ1-2, with D tentatively TRBD1 (5 bases). V was cut by 4 bases and J by 0 bases, with 9 bases left in between. Germline CDR1 is GTSNPN and CDR2 is SVGIG (reference sequence). The CDR3 has 13 amino acids. The CDR3 sequence: CAWKPRANYGYTF. CDR3 sequence (DNA): TGTGCCTGGAAACCCAGGGCTAACTATGGCTACACCTTC.

In its sample, this clone was seen once. This chain links TRBV28 with TRBJ1-1, with 9 bases aligning to TRBD1. The germline V gene has CDR1 MDHEN and CDR2 SYDVKM. The CDR3 loop spans 15 amino acids. V dropped 6 bases and J dropped 8; count of bases not matched to a gene: 13. CDR3 sequence: CASRALRDRVLEAFF. The CDR3 nucleotides read TGTGCCAGCAGAGCCCTCCGGGACAGGGTTTTAGAAGCTTTCTTT.

The V and J genes are TRBV6-5 and TRBJ1-4, with D uncertain. The CDR3 sequence is 15 residues long. Germline loops: CDR1 MNHEY, CDR2 SVGAGI. V lost 2 bases to trimming and J lost 8 bases, with 15 bases between them. The DNA of the CDR3 is TGTGCCAGCAGTTACAGACTCGGAAGGAGCGAAAAACTGTTTTTT. This translates into CASSYRLGRSEKLFF.

This sequence joins TRBV11-2 and TRBJ2-7; 8 bases agree with TRBD1. Germline V gives CDR1 SGHAT, CDR2 FQNNGV. The CDR3 spans 14 residues. V was pared by 6 bases and J by 8 bases, with 12 bases of the junction left unmatched. CDR3 amino acids: CASRTTRQGRKQYF. The CDR3, as DNA: TGTGCCAGCAGAACGACCAGACAGGGGCGCAAGCAGTACTTC.

V usage is TRBV9 and J usage is TRBJ2-7; TRBD2 might be the D (6 bases). Germline CDR1 and CDR2: SGDLS and YYNGEE. The CDR3 runs 14 residues. V shed 6 bases and J shed 1 base, with 14 bases lying between them. CDR3: CASNPGLTSYEQYF. CDR3 bases: TGTGCCAGCAACCCGGGACTTACATCCTACGAGCAGTACTTC. Full variable domain (rest looked up from reference TRBV9 and TRBJ2-7): DSGVTQTPKHLITATGQRVTLRCSPRSGDLSVYWYQQSLDQGLQFLIQYYNGEERAKGNILERFSAQQFPDLHSELNLSSLELGDSALYFCASNPGLTSYEQYFGPGTRLTVT.

The genes are TRBV3-1 (or the pseudogene TRBV3-2) and TRBJ2-2, with D tentatively TRBD1 (5 bases). The V end was cut by 3 bases, the J end by 4 bases, with 9 bases between. The germline gives CDR1 LGHDT, CDR2 YNNKEL (reference sequence). This CDR3 is 14 amino acids long. The CDR3 loop is CASSHRVSTGELFF. The DNA of the CDR3 is TGTGCCAGCAGCCACAGGGTTAGCACCGGGGAGCTGTTTTTT.

The chain employs TRBV2 and TRBJ2-7, with 10 bases aligning to TRBD2. Germline V lookup: CDR1 SNHLY, CDR2 FYNNEI. The CDR3 length is 14 residues. The trim removed 5 bases at V and 1 base at J, leaving 2 bases unmatched. The CDR3 reads CASSLGLASYEQYF. CDR3 DNA: TGTGCCAGCAGTTTGGGACTAGCGTCCTACGAGCAGTACTTC. The full variable domain, rest sourced from reference TRBV2 and TRBJ2-7, is EPEVTQTPSHQVTQMGQEVILRCVPISNHLYFYWYRQILGQKVEFLVSFYNNEISEKSEIFDDQFSVERPDGSNFTLKIRSTKLEDSAMYFCASSLGLASYEQYFGPGTRLTVT.

This clone was found once. The rearrangement joins TRBV2 to TRBJ1-2; 10 bases agree with TRBD1. This CDR3 has 15 amino acids. Germline V gene lookup returns CDR1 SNHLY and CDR2 FYNNEI. Germline trimming cut 3 bases from V and 4 bases from J; bases unmatched to any gene: 5. The CDR3 DNA is TGTGCCAGCAGTGAGGGACAGGGGAGGATCTATGGCTACACCTTC. Protein product: CASSEGQGRIYGYTF.

The gene calls are TRBV29-1 and TRBJ2-3; 10 bases are a match to TRBD1. V lost 6 bases, J lost 1 base, and 7 bases stayed unmatched. Looked up from germline, CDR1 is SQVTM and CDR2 is ANQGSEA. The CDR3 has 15 amino acids. The CDR3 region has the DNA TGCAGCGTATGGACAGGGGGAGCGGGCACAGATACGCAGTATTTT. Amino acids: CSVWTGGAGTDTQYF.

The gene calls are TRBV19 and TRBJ1-6, with D tentatively TRBD1 (6 bases). The CDR3 runs to 15 residues. Germline-derived CDR1 and CDR2 are LNHDA and SQIVND (reference sequence). Trimming shortened V by 3 bases and J by 7 bases, and 13 bases separated the two germline ends. The CDR3 is CASSIGAGVNSPLHF. CDR3 in DNA: TGTGCCAGTAGTATTGGGGCAGGGGTCAATTCACCCCTCCACTTT. Supplemented by reference TRBV19 and TRBJ1-6, the full variable domain reads DGGITQSPKYLFRKEGQNVTLSCEQNLNHDAMYWYRQDPGQGLRLIYYSQIVNDFQKGDIAEGYSVSREKKESFPLTVTSAQKNPTAFYLCASSIGAGVNSPLHFGNGTRLTVT.

The genes are TRBV28 and TRBJ2-5; D might be TRBD1 (5 bases). Germline loops: CDR1 MDHEN, CDR2 SYDVKM. V dropped 6 bases and J dropped 2 bases, with 13 bases sitting between them. The CDR3 sequence is 14 residues long. The CDR3 reads CASSRMTVQETQYF. The CDR3 nucleotides read TGTGCCAGCAGCCGGATGACAGTGCAAGAGACCCAGTACTTC.

The chain couples TRBV15 to TRBJ2-5; the match to TRBD1 covers 7 bases. Germline V gene data show CDR1 as LNHNV and CDR2 as YYDKDF (reference sequence). V lost 0 bases, J lost 2 bases, and 3 bases stayed unmatched. The CDR3 sequence is 15 residues long. CDR3 loop: CATSRDQGQQETQYF. CDR3 nucleotides: TGTGCCACCAGCAGAGATCAGGGACAGCAAGAGACCCAGTACTTC. The variable domain in full, completed from reference TRBV15 and TRBJ2-5, reads DAMVIQNPRYQVTQFGKPVTLSCSQTLNHNVMYWYQQKSSQAPKLLFHYYDKDFNNEADTPDNFQSRRPNTSFCFLDIRSPGLGDTAMYLCATSRDQGQQETQYFGPGTRLLVL.

The J gene is TRBJ1-5, the V gene TRBV21-1; TRBD1 reflects the table's D call only, with no check against the DNA. TRBV21-1 is a recognized pseudogene. CDR3 size: 21 residues. CDR3 coding DNA: TGTGCCAGCAGCAAAGCGCTTTGTGGGGACAGGGGAAGTTATAGCAATCAGCCCCAGCATTTT. Protein sequence: CASSKALCGDRGSYSNQPQHF.

Concerning this clone itself: Other DNA sequences in this sample translate to the same CDR3. The chain couples TRBV5-1 to TRBJ1-4; D uncertain. The CDR3 consists of 13 residues. The germline V gene encodes CDR1 SGHRS and CDR2 YFSETQ. The V end lost 2 bases, the J end lost 5 bases, and 7 bases lay between the germline ends. The CDR3 sequence is CASSLGGNEKLFF. Written as DNA, the CDR3 is TGCGCCAGCAGCTTAGGAGGAAATGAAAAACTGTTTTTT.